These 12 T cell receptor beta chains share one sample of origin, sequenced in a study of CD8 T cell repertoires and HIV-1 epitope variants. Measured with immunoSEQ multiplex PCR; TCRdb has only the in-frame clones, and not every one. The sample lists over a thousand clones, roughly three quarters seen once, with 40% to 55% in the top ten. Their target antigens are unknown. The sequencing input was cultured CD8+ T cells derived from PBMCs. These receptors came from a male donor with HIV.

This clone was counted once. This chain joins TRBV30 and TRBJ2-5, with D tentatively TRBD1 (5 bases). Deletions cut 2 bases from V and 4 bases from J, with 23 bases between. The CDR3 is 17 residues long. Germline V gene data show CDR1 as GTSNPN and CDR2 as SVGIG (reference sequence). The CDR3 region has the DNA TGTGCCTGGAGTCCCTCCTGGGGCGGTGGCGGTGCAGAGACCCAGTACTTC. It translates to CAWSPSWGGGGAETQYF.

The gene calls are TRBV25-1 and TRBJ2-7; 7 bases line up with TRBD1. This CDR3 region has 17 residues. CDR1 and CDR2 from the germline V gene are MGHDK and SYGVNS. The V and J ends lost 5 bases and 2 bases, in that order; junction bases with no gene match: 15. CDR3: CASSPTVGLGQPYEQYF. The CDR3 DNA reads TGTGCCAGCAGTCCGACCGTAGGATTGGGACAGCCCTACGAGCAGTACTTC.

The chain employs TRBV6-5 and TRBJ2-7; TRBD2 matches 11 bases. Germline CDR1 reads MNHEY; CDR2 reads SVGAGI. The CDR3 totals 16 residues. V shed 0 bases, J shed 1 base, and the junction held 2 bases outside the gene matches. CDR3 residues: CASSYSTSGASYEQYF. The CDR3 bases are TGTGCCAGCAGTTACTCGACTAGCGGGGCATCCTACGAGCAGTACTTC.

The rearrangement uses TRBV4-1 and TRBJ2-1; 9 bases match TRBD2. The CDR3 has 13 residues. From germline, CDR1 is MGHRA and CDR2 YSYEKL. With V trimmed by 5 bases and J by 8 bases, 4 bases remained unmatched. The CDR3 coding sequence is TGCGCCAGCAGCGGGACTAGCAAGTATGAGCAGTTCTTC. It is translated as CASSGTSKYEQFF.

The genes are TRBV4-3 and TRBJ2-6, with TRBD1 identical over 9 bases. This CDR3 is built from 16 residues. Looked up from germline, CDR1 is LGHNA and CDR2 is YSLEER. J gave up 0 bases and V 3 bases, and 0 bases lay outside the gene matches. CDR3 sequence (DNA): TGCGCCAGCAGCCAGACAGGGGGCTCTGGGGCCAACGTCCTGACTTTC. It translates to CASSQTGGSGANVLTF.

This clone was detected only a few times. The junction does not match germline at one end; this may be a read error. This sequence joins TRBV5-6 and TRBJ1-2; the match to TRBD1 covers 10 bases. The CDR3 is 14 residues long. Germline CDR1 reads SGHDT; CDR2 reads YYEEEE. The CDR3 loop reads CASSDPGTGVLGAF. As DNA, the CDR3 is TGTGCCAGCAGCGATCCCGGGACAGGGGTCCTCGGTGCCTTC.

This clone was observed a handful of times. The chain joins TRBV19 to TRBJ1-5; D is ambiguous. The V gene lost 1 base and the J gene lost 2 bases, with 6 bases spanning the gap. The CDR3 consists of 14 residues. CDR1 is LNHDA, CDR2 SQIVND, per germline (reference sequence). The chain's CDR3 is CASSIVQGNQPQHF. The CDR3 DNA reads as TGTGCCAGTAGTATAGTGCAGGGCAATCAGCCCCAGCATTTT.

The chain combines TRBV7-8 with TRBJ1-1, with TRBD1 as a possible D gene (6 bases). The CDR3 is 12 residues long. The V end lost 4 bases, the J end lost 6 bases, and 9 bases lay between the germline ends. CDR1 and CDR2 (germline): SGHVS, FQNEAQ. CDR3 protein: CASSWTASEAFF. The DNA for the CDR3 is TGTGCCAGCAGCTGGACAGCCTCTGAAGCTTTCTTT.

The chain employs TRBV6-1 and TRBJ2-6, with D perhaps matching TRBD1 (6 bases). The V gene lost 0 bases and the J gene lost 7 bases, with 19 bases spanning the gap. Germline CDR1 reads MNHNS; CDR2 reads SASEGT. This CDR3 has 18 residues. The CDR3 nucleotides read TGTGCCAGCAGTGAAGCGACGAGGGTGACAGGCACTGCCAACGTCCTGACTTTC. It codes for CASSEATRVTGTANVLTF.

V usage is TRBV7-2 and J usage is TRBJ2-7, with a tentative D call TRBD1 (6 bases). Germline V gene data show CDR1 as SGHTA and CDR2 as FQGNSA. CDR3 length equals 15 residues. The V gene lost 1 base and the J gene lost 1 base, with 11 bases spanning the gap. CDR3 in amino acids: CASSLEGDPSYEQYF. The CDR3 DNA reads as TGTGCCAGCAGCTTAGAGGGGGACCCTTCCTACGAGCAGTACTTC.

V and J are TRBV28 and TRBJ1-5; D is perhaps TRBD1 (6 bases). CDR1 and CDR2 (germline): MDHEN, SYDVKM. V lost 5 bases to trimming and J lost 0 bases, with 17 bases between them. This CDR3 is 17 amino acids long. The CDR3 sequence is CASSTYTGSISNQPQHF. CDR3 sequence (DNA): TGTGCCAGCAGTACTTATACAGGGAGTATTAGCAATCAGCCCCAGCATTTT. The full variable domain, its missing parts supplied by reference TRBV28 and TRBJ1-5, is DVKVTQSSRYLVKRTGEKVFLECVQDMDHENMFWYRQDPGLGLRLIYFSYDVKMKEKGDIPEGYSVSREKKERFSLILESASTNQTSMYLCASSTYTGSISNQPQHFGDGTRLSIL.

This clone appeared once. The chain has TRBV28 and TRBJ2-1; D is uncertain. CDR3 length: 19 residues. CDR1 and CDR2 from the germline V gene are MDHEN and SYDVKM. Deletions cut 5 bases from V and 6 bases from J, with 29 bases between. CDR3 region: CASSLYARHSIHPVNEQFF. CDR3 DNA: TGTGCCAGCAGTCTATACGCCCGACACTCAATACACCCAGTCAATGAGCAGTTCTTC.